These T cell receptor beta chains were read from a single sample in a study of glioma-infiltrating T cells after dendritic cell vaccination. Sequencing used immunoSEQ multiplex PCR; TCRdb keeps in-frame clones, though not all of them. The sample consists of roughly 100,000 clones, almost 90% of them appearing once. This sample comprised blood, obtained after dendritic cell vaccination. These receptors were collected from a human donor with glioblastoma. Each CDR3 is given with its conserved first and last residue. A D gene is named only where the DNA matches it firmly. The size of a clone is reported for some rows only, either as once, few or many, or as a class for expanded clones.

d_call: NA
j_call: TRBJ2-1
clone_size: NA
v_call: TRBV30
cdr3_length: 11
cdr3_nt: TGTGCCTGGAGTGGCGAGACTAGTCTGTTCTTC
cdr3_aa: CAWSGETSLFF

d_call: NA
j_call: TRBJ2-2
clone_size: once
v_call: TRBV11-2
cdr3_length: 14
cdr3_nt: TGTGCCAGCAGCTTAGGAGCAGGGGTCGGGGAGCTGTTTTTT
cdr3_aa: CASSLGAGVGELFF

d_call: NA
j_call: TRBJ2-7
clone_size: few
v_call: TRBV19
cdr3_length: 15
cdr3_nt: TGTGCCAGTAGTATGGGCCAGGCCTTTACCTACGAGCAGTACTTC
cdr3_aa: CASSMGQAFTYEQYF

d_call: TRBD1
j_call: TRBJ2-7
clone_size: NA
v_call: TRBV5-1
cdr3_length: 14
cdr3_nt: TGCGCCAGCAGCTTGGGACAGGGGGCGTACGAGCAGTACTTC
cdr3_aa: CASSLGQGAYEQYF

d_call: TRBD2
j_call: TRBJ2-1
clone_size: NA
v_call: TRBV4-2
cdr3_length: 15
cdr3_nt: TGTGCCAGCAGCCAAGAGAGGGCGGGAGGTAATGAGCAGTTCTTC
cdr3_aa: CASSQERAGGNEQFF

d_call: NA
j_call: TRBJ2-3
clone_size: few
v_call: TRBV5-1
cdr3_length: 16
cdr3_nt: TGCGCCAGCAGCTTGGGTACGGTCGGGGTTCGAGATACGCAGTATTTT
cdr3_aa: CASSLGTVGVRDTQYF

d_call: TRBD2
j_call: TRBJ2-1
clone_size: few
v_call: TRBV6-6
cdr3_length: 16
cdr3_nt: TGTGCCAGCAGTTACTTACGGGGCGGGGGGGCCAATGAGCAGTTCTTC
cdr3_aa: CASSYLRGGGANEQFF

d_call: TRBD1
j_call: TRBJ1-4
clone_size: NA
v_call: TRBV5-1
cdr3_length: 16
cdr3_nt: TGCGCCAGCAGCTTGTCGACAGGGGGCGGAAATGAAAAACTGTTTTTT
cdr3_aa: CASSLSTGGGNEKLFF

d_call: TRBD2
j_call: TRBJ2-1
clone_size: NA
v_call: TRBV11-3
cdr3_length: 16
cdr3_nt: TGTGCCAGCAGCTTAGCCGGTGCGGGGGGCTTCAATGAGCAGTTCTTC
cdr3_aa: CASSLAGAGGFNEQFF

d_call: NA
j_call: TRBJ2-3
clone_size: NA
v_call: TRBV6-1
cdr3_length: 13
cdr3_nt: TGTGCCTCGACCACCATTGGGCGCGATACGCAGTATTTT
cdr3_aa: CASTTIGRDTQYF

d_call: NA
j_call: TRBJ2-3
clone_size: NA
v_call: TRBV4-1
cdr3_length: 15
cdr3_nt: TGCGCCAGCAGCCAAGCCCCGACTAGCACAGATACGCAGTATTTT
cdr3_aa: CASSQAPTSTDTQYF

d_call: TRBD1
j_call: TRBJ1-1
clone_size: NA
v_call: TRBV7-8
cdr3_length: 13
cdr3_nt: TGTGCCAGCAGCGTCACAGGGGGCCCTGAAGCTTTCTTT
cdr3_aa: CASSVTGGPEAFF

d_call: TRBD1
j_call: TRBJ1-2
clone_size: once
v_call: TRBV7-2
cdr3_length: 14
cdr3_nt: TGTGCCAGCAGCCCAGGGACAGTTAGTCATGGCTACACCTTC
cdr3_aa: CASSPGTVSHGYTF

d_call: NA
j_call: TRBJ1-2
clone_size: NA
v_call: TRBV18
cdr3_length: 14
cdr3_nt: TGTGCCAGCTCACCACGGACAGCTAACTATGGCTACACCTTC
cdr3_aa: CASSPRTANYGYTF

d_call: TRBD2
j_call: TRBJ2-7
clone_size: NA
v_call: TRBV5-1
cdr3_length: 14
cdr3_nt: TGCGCCAGCAGCTCCACCGGGACTAGCTACGAGCAGTACTTC
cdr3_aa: CASSSTGTSYEQYF

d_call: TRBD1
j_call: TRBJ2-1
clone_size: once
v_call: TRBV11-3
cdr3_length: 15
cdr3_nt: TGTGCCAGCAGCCTAAGGACAGGAACCTACAATGAGCAGTTCTTC
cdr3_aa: CASSLRTGTYNEQFF

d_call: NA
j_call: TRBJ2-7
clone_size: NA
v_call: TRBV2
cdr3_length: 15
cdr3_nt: TGTGCCACCACTGAACGGACAAACGAAATATACGAGCAGTACTTC
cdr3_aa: CATTERTNEIYEQYF

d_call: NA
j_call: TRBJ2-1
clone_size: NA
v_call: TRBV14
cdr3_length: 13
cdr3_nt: TGTGCCAGCAGCCGTCTCGGGGACAATGAGCAGTTCTTC
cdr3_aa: CASSRLGDNEQFF

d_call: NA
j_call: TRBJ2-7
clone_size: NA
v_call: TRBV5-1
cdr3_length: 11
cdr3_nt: TGCGCCAGCAGCTCCTCCTACGAGCAGTACTTC
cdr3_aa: CASSSSYEQYF

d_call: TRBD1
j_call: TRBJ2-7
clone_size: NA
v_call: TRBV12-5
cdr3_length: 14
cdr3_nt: TGTGCTAGTGGGGCCGGGACAGGGTCGTACGAGCAGTACTTC
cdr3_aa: CASGAGTGSYEQYF

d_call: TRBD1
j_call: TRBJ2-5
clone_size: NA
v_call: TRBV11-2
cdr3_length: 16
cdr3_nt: TGTGCCAGCAGCCCCGGGACAGGGGGAGATCAAGAGACCCAGTACTTC
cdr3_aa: CASSPGTGGDQETQYF

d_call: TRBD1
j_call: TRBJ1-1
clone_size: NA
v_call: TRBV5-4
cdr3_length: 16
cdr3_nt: TGTGCCAGCAGCCTTAGACAGGGAAGGGGGGACACTGAAGCTTTCTTT
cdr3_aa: CASSLRQGRGDTEAFF

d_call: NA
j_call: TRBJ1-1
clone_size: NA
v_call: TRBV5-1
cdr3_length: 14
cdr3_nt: TGCGCCAGCAGCTGGAAGGGGGACAACACTGAAGCTTTCTTT
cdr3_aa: CASSWKGDNTEAFF

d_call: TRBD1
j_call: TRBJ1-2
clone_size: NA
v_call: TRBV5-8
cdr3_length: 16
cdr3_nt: TGTGCCAGCAGCTGGGCCGGGACAGGGGGCAACTATGGCTACACCTTC
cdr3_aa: CASSWAGTGGNYGYTF